This T cell receptor beta chain was obtained from a study of T cells in Graves' hyperthyroidism and ophthalmopathy. Study-level points and caveats: Most expanded thyroid clonotypes above 0.001 recurred in blood. With a median lead of around 6.7 months before onset, the model predicted ophthalmopathy.

Trimming took 1 base from V and 1 from J; bases not matched to a gene: 8. Germline V gene sequence: CDR1 DFQATT, CDR2 SNEGSKA (reference sequence). The length of the CDR3 is 16 residues. This clonotype was seen ten or more times. Its antigen is as yet unknown. Uncontrolled infection, other autoimmune disease, pregnancy or lactation disqualified patients from enrolment. Clinical symptoms, serum thyroxine and TRAb, thyroid ultrasound and orbital computed tomography together formed the diagnostic basis. TCR beta CDR3 regions were amplified from RNA. First-round RT-PCR with HTBI primers amplified the TCR CDR3 region. TCRdb fed the multiplex PCR reads into MiXCR, producing one record per CDR3 protein. The sample has about 510,000 distinct CDR3 sequences, 40% to 50% seen once.

The clonotype was recovered from an adult woman with Graves' disease, either hyperthyroidism or ophthalmopathy (not recorded which). This chain connects TRBV20-1 to TRBJ2-5; TRBD2 matches 8 bases. Material: peripheral blood or thyroid tissue (not recorded which). The CDR3 loop is CSARGESGSLQETQYF. CDR3 in DNA: TGCAGTGCTAGAGGGGAAAGCGGGAGCCTCCAAGAGACCCAGTACTTC.